Listed below are T cell receptor beta chains from one sample, sequenced in a study of shared clonotypes between healthy human individuals. This table comes from immunoSEQ multiplex PCR, and its TCRdb copy is limited to in-frame clones, with some not included. The sample contains about 1.1 million clones, around three quarters of which appear only once. Sequencing was done on a sample of memory CD4+ T cells from PBMCs. These receptors all come from a man aged 18-30 years in good health. Some clones in this sample may be carry-over from other donors' samples. Each CDR3 is given with its conserved first and last residue. A D gene is named only where the DNA matches it firmly. The size of a clone is reported for some rows only, either as once, few or many, or as a class for expanded clones.

d_call	j_call	clone_size	v_call	cdr3_nt	cdr3_aa
NA	TRBJ2-7	NA	TRBV27	TGTGCCAGCAGCCACCAAATCTACGAGCAGTACTTC	CASSHQIYEQYF
NA	TRBJ2-7	NA	TRBV6-5	TGTGCCAGCAGTTACTCGGGGGGGGGCCCCTACGAGCAGTACTTC	CASSYSGGGPYEQYF
TRBD1	TRBJ1-3	NA	TRBV30	TGTGCCTGGAGTGTAGAAGCAGGGGGCGTCTTAAACACCATATATTTT	CAWSVEAGGVLNTIYF
NA	TRBJ1-2	NA	TRBV7-9	TGTGCCAGCAGCGCTAGGACGGAAATTAACTATGGCTACACCTTC	CASSARTEINYGYTF
NA	TRBJ1-1	NA	TRBV6-5	TGTGCCAGTAAGAAGGGTCGGGGTTTGAGCACTGAAGCTTTCTTT	CASKKGRGLSTEAFF
NA	TRBJ1-1	NA	TRBV5-1	TGCGCCAGCAGCTTGGGGTTGAACACTGAAGCTTTCTTT	CASSLGLNTEAFF
TRBD1	TRBJ2-6	few	TRBV4-1	TGCGCCAGCAGCCAAAGAAGGCTTTGGGACAGGGGCTCTGGGGCCAACGTCCTGACTTTC	CASSQRRLWDRGSGANVLTF
TRBD1	TRBJ2-7	NA	TRBV27	TGTGCCAGCAGTTTTAGGCCGGGACAGTACTACGAGCAGTACTTC	CASSFRPGQYYEQYF
NA	TRBJ2-7	NA	TRBV27	TGTGCCAGCAGTTTATGGACGGGAGCCTACGAGCAGTACTTC	CASSLWTGAYEQYF
TRBD1	TRBJ2-5	NA	TRBV19	TGTGCCAGTAGTAGCCCAGGGGGTGAGACCCAGTACTTC	CASSSPGGETQYF
NA	TRBJ2-7	few	TRBV6-1	TGTGCCAGCAGTGAAGCTCCGACTATGGTCTACGAGCAGTACTTC	CASSEAPTMVYEQYF
TRBD1	TRBJ2-7	NA	TRBV5-5	TGTGCCAGCAGCGACAGGGGGTGGTCCTACGAGCAGTACTTC	CASSDRGWSYEQYF
TRBD1	TRBJ2-5	once	TRBV28	TGTGCCAGCAGTCTTGCGGGACAGGGGAGCGAGACCCAGTACTTC	CASSLAGQGSETQYF
NA	TRBJ1-1	NA	TRBV27	TGTGCCAGCAGTCCATCAAAAATGAACACTGAAGCTTTCTTT	CASSPSKMNTEAFF
NA	TRBJ2-7	NA	TRBV13	TGTGCCAGCAGCCAGTGGGGGGGACAGACCTACGAGCAGTACTTC	CASSQWGGQTYEQYF
TRBD1	TRBJ1-2	NA	TRBV14	TGTGCCAGCAGCCAAGCCAGGGGGCGGATTGGCTATGGCTACACCTTC	CASSQARGRIGYGYTF
NA	TRBJ1-2	NA	TRBV25-1	TGTGCCAGCAGTGAGATGGGGAGGAACTATGGCTACACCTTC	CASSEMGRNYGYTF
NA	TRBJ2-3	NA	TRBV7-2	TGTGCCAGCACCGTGGGCGGGCGCGATACGCAGTATTTT	CASTVGGRDTQYF
NA	TRBJ1-5	NA	TRBV29-1	TGCAGCTCCCAATGGGGGAGTCAGCCCCAGCATTTT	CSSQWGSQPQHF
TRBD1	TRBJ1-2	NA	TRBV6-6	TGTGCCAGCAGTCCGACAGGGGGTGATGGCTACACCTTC	CASSPTGGDGYTF
NA	TRBJ2-5	NA	TRBV5-6	TGTGCCAGCAGCAGGAATGCAGGTGCAGGAGAGACCCAGTACTTC	CASSRNAGAGETQYF
NA	TRBJ1-1	NA	TRBV7-3	TGTGCCAGCAGCCCCCCGGGGAACACTGAAGCTTTCTTT	CASSPPGNTEAFF
TRBD1	TRBJ1-2	NA	TRBV7-2	TGTGCCAGCAGCTTACCCGGACAGGGTCGCTATGGCTACACCTTC	CASSLPGQGRYGYTF
NA	TRBJ1-3	NA	TRBV6-6	TGTGCCAGCAGTCCCCCCGGCTCTGGAAACACCATATATTTT	CASSPPGSGNTIYF
NA	TRBJ1-3	NA	TRBV6-6	TGTGCCAGCAGTTTTGGGGTGGCCCCTGGAAACACCATATATTTT	CASSFGVAPGNTIYF